The source of this T cell receptor (beta chain) is a study of memory CD4+ T cells and cytomegalovirus serostatus. This clone was found once. What it recognizes is unknown. Single viable CD3+CD4+CD8-CD45RO+ cells were sorted as the memory CD4+ T cells. Study outcomes and limitations: Each of approximately 73 CMV-associated TCRbeta sequences occurred in one to five individuals.

The method was immunoSEQ multiplex PCR; TCRdb's version includes in-frame clones alone and lacks a portion of them. This table holds just over 45,000 clones, over 75% found once. Germline values: CDR1 MNHNY, CDR2 SVGAGI (reference sequence). The CDR3 sequence is 15 residues long. The V end lost 2 bases, the J end lost 0 bases, and 9 bases lay between the germline ends. The receptor's source is an adult in good health and CMV-seronegative. V usage is TRBV6-6 and J usage is TRBJ2-3; perhaps TRBD2 as D (5 bases). The sequenced sample consisted of memory CD4+ T cells from blood. CDR3 region: CASSYKRPSTDTQYF. The CDR3 coding sequence is TGTGCCAGCAGTTACAAGCGGCCGAGCACAGATACGCAGTATTTT.